This T cell receptor (beta chain) appears in the sequencing data of a study of T cell responses to AZD1222 COVID-19 vaccine. Study in general: Second-dose timings of about 4 or about 12 weeks were pooled.

Clones were read by immunoSEQ multiplex PCR, and TCRdb kept only the in-frame ones, dropping some. The sample holds more than 150,000 clones, 92% seen once. With 3 bases removed from V and 9 bases from J, the gap between germline ends came to 6 bases. Germline V gives CDR1 LGHDT, CDR2 YNNKEL (reference sequence). This CDR3 is built from 12 residues. Study-wide findings and caveats: Mostly white British, mostly female donors; authors suggested clonal diversity may be underestimated. Receipt of two AZD1222 doses was followed by a rise in Spike-specific TCR breadth and depth.

About this clone: What it recognizes is unknown.

V and J are TRBV3-1 (or the pseudogene TRBV3-2) and TRBJ1-6; no clear D gene. This TCR came from an adult in good health. Source: peripheral blood, taken on day 0 of AZD1222 vaccination. CDR3 DNA: TGTGCCAGCAGCCAGGCCTTTTCACCCCTCCACTTT. Protein product: CASSQAFSPLHF.